This is a list of T cell receptor beta chains from one sample in a study of cytomegalovirus exposure and HLA in healthy donors. Some clones are missing from TCRdb's copy, which holds only in-frame ones; the method was immunoSEQ multiplex PCR. The sample includes about 110,000 clones, 73% of them seen just once. Sequencing was carried out using PBMCs. Receptor source: a man in his forties in good health and CMV-seronegative. Each CDR3 is given with its conserved first and last residue. The D gene is left open where the match is weak. Only some rows state a clone size, as once, few, many or a class for expanded clones.

CDR3 DNA	CDR3 protein	D gene	J gene	clone size	V gene
TGTGCCAGCAGTCGACAGGGAACAGGGCAGCCCCAGCATTTT	CASSRQGTGQPQHF	TRBD1	TRBJ1-5	.	TRBV27
TGTGCCAGCAGTGGGACTCAAGATACGCAGTATTTT	CASSGTQDTQYF	.	TRBJ2-3	.	TRBV11-2
TGTGCCAGCAGTCAGGGACAGGGGGTGAGAAACATTCAGTACTTC	CASSQGQGVRNIQYF	TRBD1	TRBJ2-4	.	TRBV11-1
TGCGCCAGCAGCTCCGGTGTAAGAGAACCATTGGGGGGGGAAGAGACCCAGTACTTC	CASSSGVREPLGGEETQYF	TRBD2	TRBJ2-5	.	TRBV5-1
TGTGCCAGCAGCGGGAGGCAGGGGGCAGACACTGAAGCTTTCTTT	CASSGRQGADTEAFF	TRBD1	TRBJ1-1	.	TRBV9
TGTGCCATCAGTTCCGGGACAGGGAGGTCACCCCTCCACTTT	CAISSGTGRSPLHF	TRBD1	TRBJ1-6	.	TRBV10-3
TGTGCCAGCAGCGTAGGAACAGCGGGGAGCACAGATACGCAGTATTTT	CASSVGTAGSTDTQYF	TRBD2	TRBJ2-3	.	TRBV9
TGTGCCAGTAGTCCCGCCGGGGTGTTTAGCGGATCTTACGAGCAGTACTTC	CASSPAGVFSGSYEQYF	.	TRBJ2-7	.	TRBV19
TGTGCCAGCCGGCCCGGGGGGGGATCCTATAATTCACCCCTCCACTTT	CASRPGGGSYNSPLHF	.	TRBJ1-6	.	TRBV2
TGTGCCAGCAGTTACGGCGGGGGCCGGTCGGAGTTCTTC	CASSYGGGRSEFF	.	TRBJ2-1	once	TRBV6-5
TGTGCCAGCAGCCAAGAATACCCTATCCGTAGCACAGATACGCAGTATTTT	CASSQEYPIRSTDTQYF	.	TRBJ2-3	.	TRBV4-2
TGCAGCGTGAGAGAATACGAGCAGTACTTC	CSVREYEQYF	.	TRBJ2-7	.	TRBV29-1
TGTGCCAGCAGCTTAGTTTCCGGGACAGGGGGCCACACCGGGGAGCTGTTTTTT	CASSLVSGTGGHTGELFF	TRBD1	TRBJ2-2	.	TRBV11-2
TGTGCCAGCACCTCAACCCAGGGGGGTTTCTACAATGAGCAGTTCTTC	CASTSTQGGFYNEQFF	.	TRBJ2-1	.	TRBV13
TGTGCCAGCAGCTCGTGGGGCCGAACAGATACGCAGTATTTT	CASSSWGRTDTQYF	.	TRBJ2-3	once	TRBV5-8
TGCGCCAGCAGCCAAGAGACAGGGCCTCTTTACGAGCAGTACTTC	CASSQETGPLYEQYF	TRBD1	TRBJ2-7	.	TRBV4-1
TGTGCCAGCAGCCAGGATGGAAGCGGGGGGGTCTACAATGAGCAGTTCTTC	CASSQDGSGGVYNEQFF	TRBD2	TRBJ2-1	.	TRBV4-2
TGTGCCAGTAGGAATGACAGGGATCAGTGCGAGCTGTTTTTT	CASRNDRDQCELFF	TRBD1	TRBJ2-2	.	TRBV19
TGTGCCATCAGTGAGTACCCGACAGGGTACACCGGGGAGCTGTTTTTT	CAISEYPTGYTGELFF	TRBD1	TRBJ2-2	.	TRBV10-3
TGTGCCAGTAGTACTTTCGGGACAGGATCAGATACGCAGTATTTT	CASSTFGTGSDTQYF	TRBD1	TRBJ2-3	many	TRBV19
TGTGCCAGCAGCCGGACGGGACAAGAGACCCAGTACTTC	CASSRTGQETQYF	.	TRBJ2-5	few	TRBV5-4
TGTGCCAGCAGCTACGGAGGGGGCAATCAGCCCCAGCATTTT	CASSYGGGNQPQHF	.	TRBJ1-5	.	TRBV27
TGTGCCAGCAGCGAAACTAGCGGGGTTAGCACAGATACGCAGTATTTT	CASSETSGVSTDTQYF	TRBD2	TRBJ2-3	.	TRBV13
TGTGCCAGCAAGATAACTCTCATGAACACTGAAGCTTTCTTT	CASKITLMNTEAFF	.	TRBJ1-1	.	TRBV6-5
TGTGCCAGCAGCTTTCGGACAGGGAAGAACACTGAAGCTTTCTTT	CASSFRTGKNTEAFF	TRBD1	TRBJ1-1	.	TRBV5-4
TGCGCCAGCAGCCAAGGGCGGGGGAGCTCCTACGAGCAGTACTTC	CASSQGRGSSYEQYF	TRBD2	TRBJ2-7	.	TRBV4-1
TGCGCCAGCAGCCAGGGACTAGCGAGAGATACGCAGTATTTT	CASSQGLARDTQYF	TRBD2	TRBJ2-3	.	TRBV4-1
TGTGCCAGCAGCCTGACAGGGTCGGGCACCGGGGAGCTGTTTTTT	CASSLTGSGTGELFF	TRBD1	TRBJ2-2	.	TRBV13
TGCGCCAGCAGCCAGGACTTGGGGACAGCGACAGATACGCAGTATTTT	CASSQDLGTATDTQYF	TRBD1	TRBJ2-3	medium-sized	TRBV4-3
TGTGCCAGCAGTTACTGGACAGGCCCCTACGAGCAGTACTTC	CASSYWTGPYEQYF	TRBD1	TRBJ2-7	once	TRBV6-5
TGTGCCACCCAGGGTAGGACCTACGAGCAGTACTTC	CATQGRTYEQYF	.	TRBJ2-7	.	TRBV27
TGTGCCACCAGCAGAGATCCAGGGCAGGGTGAGTTCTTC	CATSRDPGQGEFF	.	TRBJ2-1	.	TRBV15
TGTGCCAGCAGTGCCTACCACTCAGGGCCCTACAATGAGCAGTTCTTC	CASSAYHSGPYNEQFF	.	TRBJ2-1	.	TRBV9
TGTGCCATCAGTGAGTCGCCAGCGGGGGGGTTGGTCGAGCAGTACTTC	CAISESPAGGLVEQYF	TRBD2	TRBJ2-7	.	TRBV10-3
TGTGCCAGCAGGGGCGCGGGGGGCTACACCTTC	CASRGAGGYTF	.	TRBJ1-2	.	TRBV9
TGTGCCAGCGGCTGGTTCTACGAGCAGTACTTC	CASGWFYEQYF	.	TRBJ2-7	.	TRBV6-5
TGTGCCAGCAGACCCGGGGGACCCGGCATGGCAGATACGCAGTATTTT	CASRPGGPGMADTQYF	.	TRBJ2-3	few	TRBV28
TGTGCCAGCAGCTTGGTAGCGGGGGCAATCTACGAGCAGTACTTC	CASSLVAGAIYEQYF	TRBD2	TRBJ2-7	.	TRBV7-2
TGTGCCAGCTTGGCAGGGCCCTATAATTCACCCCTCCACTTT	CASLAGPYNSPLHF	.	TRBJ1-6	.	TRBV7-2
TGTGCCAGCAGTTATGGAGACTACGAGCAGTACTTC	CASSYGDYEQYF	.	TRBJ2-7	.	TRBV28
TGTGCCAGCTGTGAGACAGGGGGGAATGAAAAACTGTTTTTT	CASCETGGNEKLFF	TRBD1	TRBJ1-4	few	TRBV28
TGCGCCAGCAGCCCCGGACTAGCGGGGGAGACCTACGAGCAGTACTTC	CASSPGLAGETYEQYF	TRBD2	TRBJ2-7	medium-sized	TRBV4-3
TGTGCCAGCAGTACCGGGACAGGGGTTTACGAGCAGTACTTC	CASSTGTGVYEQYF	TRBD1	TRBJ2-7	.	TRBV6-5
TGCAGCCCGGAAGGCATCGTCCCGGGGACTGAAGCTTTCTTT	CSPEGIVPGTEAFF	.	TRBJ1-1	once	TRBV29-1
TGTGCCAGCTCACCATTTTGGGTCGCCGAGACTAGCGGGGGGGCCATTGTTTACGAGCAGTACTTC	CASSPFWVAETSGGAIVYEQYF	TRBD2	TRBJ2-7	few	TRBV18
TGTGCCAGCAGTTACCCCGGGGGGGGAACAGCCGGGGAGCTGTTTTTT	CASSYPGGGTAGELFF	TRBD2	TRBJ2-2	.	TRBV6-5
TGTGCCAGCAGTGAGGGACAGGGGGACTACAATGAGCAGTTCTTC	CASSEGQGDYNEQFF	TRBD1	TRBJ2-1	medium-sized	TRBV6-4
TGTGCCAGCAGTCACGTCCCCGGGGAAGCGTCCTACGAGCAGTACTTC	CASSHVPGEASYEQYF	.	TRBJ2-7	.	TRBV27